This T cell receptor beta chain was found in a study of OX40 agonist ivuxolimab in advanced cancers. Study-wide context: Ivuxolimab, which targeted the costimulatory receptor OX40 (CD134), was an agonistic, fully human IgG2 monoclonal antibody. In the dose-escalation cohort, around four fifths of patients were male, and the mean age was around 60 years, with a range of about 23 to 85. Intravenous ivuxolimab was administered to patients every 2 weeks at six dose levels: 0.01, 0.1, 0.3, 1.5, 3 and 10 mg/kg. Among the approximately 50 dose-escalation patients, some 19 had hepatocellular carcinoma, 15 or so melanoma, 9 renal cell carcinoma and 9 head and neck cancer. Prior anti-PD-1, anti-PD-L1 or anti-CTLA-4 therapy was permitted, and checkpoint inhibitors had been received by more than 35% of dose-escalation patients. The monotherapy dose-escalation portion (N ≈ 52 patients) of the phase I ivuxolimab trial is reported in the paper. Partial responses occurred in three dose-escalation patients, of whom one had hepatocellular carcinoma and two had cutaneous melanoma. Peripheral TCRbeta sequencing was intended to test whether TCR sequence diversity was altered and clonal T-cell expansion was caused by ivuxolimab.

Overall study results and their limits: After ivuxolimab, expanded clones were on average more numerous among CD8+ T cells than among CD4+ T cells. Antigen specificity was not determined for the clonally expanded peripheral T cells. Low levels of normalized T-cell clonal expansion were also seen in some nonresponding patients. Clonal expansion of both CD4+ and CD8+ blood T cells was observed from baseline to week 6 at doses 0.1 to 3.0 mg/kg. In the 0.1-3.0 mg/kg groups, partial responders had among the lowest normalized peripheral clonal expansion, particularly in CD8+ T cells.

To sequence the TCRbeta CDR3 region, genomic DNA was isolated from the sorted cells. TCRbeta CDR3 regions were sequenced using the immunoSEQ Assay. TCRdb carries this immuneACCESS record with in-frame sequences only. Its versions omit some clonotypes, under half of them owing to an unresolved V gene in the studies checked, with the rest unexplained. This sample lists under 80,000 clones; about 93% were detected once. The top ten constitute 6.2% of the sample. Reading from cysteine to phenylalanine, the CDR3 counts 13 amino acids. Only CDR3 DNA remains: 39 bases, in frame from the first base. The germline V gene sets CDR1 to SGHDT and CDR2 to YYEEEE. V drops 4 bases and J drops 2 bases, leaving 10 bases in between. With respect to this clone: The antigen it recognizes is unknown. The record has no base qualities; no much larger clone is one base away.

Patients with autoimmune disease history or receiving systemic immunosuppression were excluded from the trial. Peripheral blood for TCR sequencing was collected from all dose cohorts at baseline, on cycle 4 day 1, and on cycle 7 day 1. Samples came from an open-label, multicenter, first-in-human phase I dose-escalation trial of ivuxolimab. The trial enrolled adults with locally advanced or metastatic head and neck squamous cell, hepatocellular, melanoma or renal cell carcinoma. Before TCR sequencing, CD4+ T cells and CD8+ T cells from peripheral blood were sorted into separate populations. The TCR comes from an adult with an advanced solid tumor such as melanoma, head and neck, liver or kidney cancer. This specimen was CD4+ or CD8+ T cells sorted from blood, taken in a trial of the OX40 agonist ivuxolimab. This chain joins TRBV5-6 to TRBJ2-7; the D match is possibly TRBD1 or TRBD2, with 5 bases aligned in each. The nucleotide sequence is TGTGCCAGCAGCATGGGGCGGGCCTACGAGCAGTACTTC. This encodes CASSMGRAYEQYF.